This TCR beta chain is from a study of response to subunit inactivated influenza vaccine. Germline lookup yields CDR1 SGHRS and CDR2 YFSETQ. Between the trimmed V and J ends, which lost 4 bases and 6 bases, there was a span of 10 bases. The CDR3 has 12 amino acids. Findings and limits, study-wide: Every seasonal influenza vaccination brings in few new T cells, the authors suggested.

This clonotype occurred many times. The target antigen is unknown. A single record per CDR3 protein comes from TCRdb applying MiXCR to the RT-PCR reads. Of 400,000 to 650,000 distinct CDR3 sequences listed, about 7.2% are singletons. This rearrangement joins TRBV5-1 to TRBJ1-1, with a tentative D call TRBD1 (5 bases). This TCR was recovered from a man aged 50 to 69 who received an inactivated influenza vaccine. This specimen consisted of PBMCs from blood, obtained less than 25 months after vaccination. DNA for the CDR3: TGCGCCAGCAGCGCTGCGGGGGCTGAAGCTTTCTTT. Translation: CASSAAGAEAFF.